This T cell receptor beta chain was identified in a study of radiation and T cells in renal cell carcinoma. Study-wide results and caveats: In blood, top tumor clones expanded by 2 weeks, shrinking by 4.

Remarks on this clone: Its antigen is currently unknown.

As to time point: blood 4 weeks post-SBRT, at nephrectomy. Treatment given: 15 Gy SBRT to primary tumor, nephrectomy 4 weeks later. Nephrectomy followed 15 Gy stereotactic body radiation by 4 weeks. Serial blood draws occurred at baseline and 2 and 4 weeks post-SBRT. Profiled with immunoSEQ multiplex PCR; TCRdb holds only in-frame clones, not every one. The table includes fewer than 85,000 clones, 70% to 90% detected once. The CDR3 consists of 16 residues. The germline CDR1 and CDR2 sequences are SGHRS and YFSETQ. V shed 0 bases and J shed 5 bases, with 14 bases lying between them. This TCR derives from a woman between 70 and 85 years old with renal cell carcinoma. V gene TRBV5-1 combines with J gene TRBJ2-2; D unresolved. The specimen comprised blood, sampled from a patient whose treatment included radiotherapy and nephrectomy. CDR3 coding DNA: TGCGCCAGCAGCTTGGTGGCTAGTCGTCGTACCGGGGAGCTGTTTTTT. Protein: CASSLVASRRTGELFF. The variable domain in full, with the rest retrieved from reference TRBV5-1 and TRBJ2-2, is KAGVTQTPRYLIKTRGQQVTLSCSPISGHRSVSWYQQTPGQGLQFLFEYFSETQRNKGNFPGRFSGRQFSNSRSEMNVSTLELGDSALYLCASSLVASRRTGELFFGEGSRLTVL.